The 20 T cell receptor beta chains presented below share a single source sample, sequenced in a study of cytomegalovirus exposure and HLA in healthy donors. 13 Jbeta primers and 60 Vbeta primers were used for the PCR. Here immunoSEQ multiplex PCR was the method, and the copy in TCRdb shows in-frame clones only, minus some. Counted here are roughly 150,000 clones, 76% occurring once; the ten biggest clones make up about 3%. Sequencing was done on a sample of PBMCs. The receptors were gathered from a male donor in good health and CMV-seronegative.

The chain combines TRBV5-6 with TRBJ2-7; 9 bases fit TRBD2. The CDR3 covers 16 residues. The junction had 13 bases not matched to a gene; V was cut back by 2 bases and J by 7 bases. Germline V gene data show CDR1 as SGHDT and CDR2 as YYEEEE. The CDR3 loop reads CASSLSPGGGGREQYF. The CDR3 region has the DNA TGTGCCAGCAGCTTAAGTCCGGGCGGGGGGGGTCGGGAGCAGTACTTC.

The rearrangement uses TRBV18 and TRBJ1-1; the D gene is possibly TRBD1 (6 bases). The CDR3 has 14 amino acids. Trimming stripped 1 base from V and 0 bases from J, with 6 bases between. Germline CDR1 reads KGHSH; CDR2 reads LQKENI. Here the CDR3 DNA reads TGTGCCAGCTCACCACAGGGGGTGAACACTGAAGCTTTCTTT. Amino acid sequence: CASSPQGVNTEAFF.

The chain links TRBV18 to TRBJ2-3; TRBD1 aligns across 11 bases. Per germline, CDR1 KGHSH and CDR2 LQKENI. V trimming: 3 bases; J trimming: 8 bases; junction bases outside the gene matches: 7. CDR3 length equals 15 residues. The CDR3 DNA sequence: TGTGCCAGCTCACCCGGGACAGGGGGGCCCAGTACGCAGTATTTT. It translates to CASSPGTGGPSTQYF.

In its sample, this clone was seen a few times. The chain combines TRBV6-6 with TRBJ1-1, with 12 bases identical to TRBD1. CDR1 and CDR2 from the germline V gene are MNHNY and SVGAGI (reference sequence). The CDR3 totals 14 residues. Germline trimming cut 5 bases from V and 5 bases from J; bases unmatched to any gene: 3. The CDR3 coding sequence is TGTGCCAGCAGTGGGGACAGGGGGCGGACTGAAGCTTTCTTT. This encodes CASSGDRGRTEAFF.

J is TRBJ2-5 and V is TRBV5-1; TRBD2 agrees at 8 bases. CDR1 and CDR2 (germline): SGHRS, YFSETQ. V was clipped by 4 bases and J by 5 bases; unmatched bases: 10. The length of the CDR3 is 15 residues. As DNA, the CDR3 is TGCGCCAGCAGCGCGGTAGCGGGACCGTCGGAGACCCAGTACTTC. As protein: CASSAVAGPSETQYF.

This chain uses TRBV5-1 with TRBJ2-5; 16 nucleotides match TRBD2. Looked up from germline, CDR1 is SGHRS and CDR2 is YFSETQ. V shed 4 bases, J shed 5 bases, and the junction held 5 bases outside the gene matches. The CDR3 loop spans 16 amino acids. DNA for the CDR3: TGCGCCAGCAGCGGCGGGACTAGCGGGGGGGTGGAGACCCAGTACTTC. Its translation: CASSGGTSGGVETQYF.

This chain connects TRBV30 to TRBJ2-1, with a weak D call TRBD1 (6 bases). The CDR3 sequence is 8 residues long. V lost 8 bases and J lost 15, with 11 bases in between. Germline CDR1 reads GTSNPN; CDR2 reads SVGIG (reference sequence). CDR3 residues: CAVRGMFF. CDR3 bases: TGTGCCGTAAGGGGGATGTTCTTC.

The CDR3 sequence is CASSLDMGQGTDTQYF. CDR3 sequence (DNA): TGTGCCAGCAGCTTAGATATGGGACAGGGGACAGATACGCAGTATTTT. The chain couples TRBV7-2 to TRBJ2-3; TRBD1 matches 10 bases. CDR1 and CDR2 from the germline V gene are SGHTA and FQGNSA. V was clipped by 1 base and J by 3 bases; unmatched bases: 4. This CDR3 region has 16 residues.

The chain recombines TRBV28 with TRBJ1-5; 7 bases align to TRBD1. After removal of 5 bases from V and 3 bases from J, the junction contained 4 bases not matched to a gene. Germline CDR1 is MDHEN and CDR2 is SYDVKM. This CDR3 spans 14 amino acids. CDR3 protein: CASSRTGDNQPQHF. For the CDR3, the DNA is TGTGCCAGCAGTCGTACAGGGGACAATCAGCCCCAGCATTTT.

The sample holds one count of this clone. V gene TRBV29-1 combines with J gene TRBJ1-2; perhaps TRBD1 as D (6 bases). The germline V and J ends were trimmed by 7 bases and 0 bases, with 12 bases remaining between them. Germline-derived CDR1 and CDR2 are SQVTM and ANQGSEA. The CDR3 contains 13 residues. CDR3 sequence: CSGSRGSNYGYTF. CDR3 sequence (DNA): TGCAGCGGGAGCAGGGGCTCTAACTATGGCTACACCTTC.

The chain combines TRBV30 with TRBJ2-2, with D maybe TRBD1 (6 bases). The CDR3 covers 16 residues. The germline V and J ends were trimmed by 4 bases and 1 base, with 16 bases remaining between them. From germline, CDR1 is GTSNPN and CDR2 SVGIG (reference sequence). The CDR3 sequence: CAWNPSRTVNTGELFF. Written as DNA, the CDR3 is TGTGCCTGGAACCCCTCCCGGACAGTGAACACCGGGGAGCTGTTTTTT.

DNA of the CDR3: TGCGCCAGCAAGGGCGGCGGGGGGGGCCAAGAGACCCAGTACTTC. Its translation is CASKGGGGGQETQYF. The chain carries TRBV5-1 and TRBJ2-5, with TRBD2 matching 9 bases. Germline V lookup: CDR1 SGHRS, CDR2 YFSETQ. This CDR3 is 15 amino acids long. J gave up 1 base and V 6 bases, and 7 bases lay outside the gene matches.

The CDR3 DNA reads TGTGCCAGCAGTCCAACAGGGGGTATCTCCTACGAGCAGTACTTC. Encoded protein: CASSPTGGISYEQYF. The rearrangement uses TRBV28 and TRBJ2-5, with 8 bases lining up with TRBD1. Matching the DNA end better, TRBJ2-7 makes the J call doubtful. The length of the CDR3 is 15 residues. CDR1 and CDR2 (germline): MDHEN, SYDVKM.

Points on this clone: This same CDR3 is encoded by further DNA sequences in the sample. The chain combines TRBV7-8 with TRBJ2-1; D gene unclear. From germline, CDR1 is SGHVS and CDR2 FQNEAQ. This CDR3 contains 16 residues. Trimming took 6 bases from V and 5 from J, leaving 20 bases between them. CDR3 coding DNA: TGTGCCAGCAGTTCCCACCCGGCGGCCGGAAACAATGAGCAGTTCTTC. Translated, it gives CASSSHPAAGNNEQFF. Drawing the rest from reference TRBV7-8 and TRBJ2-1, the complete variable domain is GAGVSQSPRYKVAKRGQDVALRCDPISGHVSLFWYQQALGQGPEFLTYFQNEAQLDKSGLPSDRFFAERPEGSVSTLKIQRTQQEDSAVYLCASSSHPAAGNNEQFFGPGTRLTVL.

The V gene is TRBV28, the J gene TRBJ1-3; 9 bases match TRBD1. The V gene end was trimmed by 6 bases and the J gene end by 4 bases; junction bases not matched to a gene: 7. CDR1 MDHEN and CDR2 SYDVKM come from the germline V gene. CDR3 length: 15 residues. For the CDR3, the DNA is TGTGCCAGCAGGGCCGGGACAGGGTACGGAAACACCATATATTTT. Its protein is CASRAGTGYGNTIYF.

This clone was detected only a few times. CDR3 loop: CASRSGDRGLNEQFF. DNA of the CDR3: TGTGCCAGCCGCAGTGGGGACAGGGGTTTGAATGAGCAGTTCTTC. The chain combines TRBV19 with TRBJ2-1; the match to TRBD1 covers 10 bases. Germline assignment: CDR1 LNHDA and CDR2 SQIVND (reference sequence). With 9 bases clipped from V and 7 bases from J, the junction kept 12 bases outside the gene matches. The CDR3 extends over 15 amino acids.

A word on this clone: Within the sample, other DNA sequences also encode this same CDR3. The chain joins TRBV7-2 to TRBJ1-4; 9 nucleotides line up with TRBD1. Germline V gene data show CDR1 as SGHTA and CDR2 as FQGNSA. The V gene end was trimmed by 6 bases and the J gene end by 8 bases; junction bases not matched to a gene: 4. The CDR3 totals 13 residues. The chain's CDR3 is CASRGTGYEKLFF. CDR3 DNA: TGTGCCAGCAGGGGGACAGGGTACGAAAAACTGTTTTTT.

This chain links TRBV10-2 with TRBJ2-4; D not certain. Trimming took 5 bases from V and 7 from J, leaving 6 bases between them. Germline CDR1 WSHSY, CDR2 SAAADI. The CDR3 runs 11 residues. CDR3 in amino acids: CASSSRNIQYF. CDR3 coding DNA: TGCGCCAGCAGTTCTAGGAACATTCAGTACTTC.

The rearrangement joins TRBV7-2 to TRBJ2-1; D unresolved. The CDR3 has 13 residues. Germline V gives CDR1 SGHTA, CDR2 FQGNSA. Deletions cut 1 base from V and 9 bases from J, with 10 bases between. CDR3 DNA sequence: TGTGCCAGCAGCTTAGTAACGGCTAGTGAGCAGTTCTTC. Translated, it gives CASSLVTASEQFF. The variable domain in full, completed from reference TRBV7-2 and TRBJ2-1, reads GAGVSQSPSNKVTEKGKDVELRCDPISGHTALYWYRQSLGQGLEFLIYFQGNSAPDKSGLPSDRFSAERTGGSVSTLTIQRTQQEDSAVYLCASSLVTASEQFFGPGTRLTVL.

This clone appeared once. The chain couples TRBV5-1 to TRBJ2-1; no reliable D call. The CDR3 consists of 17 residues. Trimming shortened V by 3 bases and J by 5 bases, and 21 bases separated the two germline ends. Germline assignment: CDR1 SGHRS and CDR2 YFSETQ. CDR3 nucleotide sequence: TGCGCCAGCAGCTACGTAGTGCCGACGCAGGCACACAATGAGCAGTTCTTC. Protein product: CASSYVVPTQAHNEQFF.